The TCR beta chain described here comes from a study of blood T cell repertoires in COVID-19. Looking at the study overall: COVID-19 samples from acute and convalescent phases originated in the United States, Italy and Spain.

This clone was observed a handful of times. The method was immunoSEQ multiplex PCR; TCRdb's version includes in-frame clones alone and lacks a portion of them. The data show around 160,000 clones, with around 84% seen just once and roughly 19% held by the top ten. The receptor was derived from a woman aged 80 or older with acute or convalescent COVID-19. Source material: peripheral blood.

The CDR3 coding sequence is TGTGCCAGCAGCTTGGGCGTTGGTGGCTACACCTTC. Translation: CASSLGVGGYTF. The gene calls are TRBV7-9 and TRBJ1-2; D is unresolved. V lost 3 bases and J 7 bases, leaving 9 bases between the germline ends. CDR1 is SEHNR and CDR2 is FQNEAQ in the germline V gene (reference sequence). CDR3 length equals 12 residues.